This TCR beta chain is from a study of T-cell memory formation after mild COVID-19. Study-level findings and limits: Clones contracting across day 15 to 85 had a balanced CD4/CD8 profile; later expanding clones leaned CD4+. Contracting CD4+ clones sat mainly in CM and EM; CD8+ in EMRA.

Constant-segment-primed 5'RACE gave TCR alpha and TCR beta cDNA libraries with sample barcodes and UMIs. TCRdb re-called the 5' RACE reads through MiXCR, storing one row per CDR3 protein. The sample lists 350,000 to 400,000 distinct CDR3 sequences; under 25% were seen once. Germline CDR1 and CDR2: SGHVS and FQNEAQ. The CDR3 runs to 16 residues. Trimming removed 0 bases at V and 5 bases at J, with 16 bases between. Regarding this clonotype: Its antigen is currently unknown.

This clonotype was sampled from an adult woman who had mild COVID-19 (a few samples of this study predate the infection). Cell type and time point are not known. The chain has TRBV7-8 and TRBJ1-1; TRBD1 might be the D (6 bases). The sequenced sample was PBMCs or a T cell subset sorted from them (not recorded which). The DNA for the CDR3 is TGTGCCAGCAGCTTAGCAGGGGGACTGAACAGGACTGAAGCTTTCTTT. Translating it yields CASSLAGGLNRTEAFF.